This TCR beta chain was sequenced for a study of cytomegalovirus exposure and HLA in healthy donors (dated by TCRdb to the late 2010s). Notes on the research overall: In an earlier analysis of under 600 of the donors, about 260 Gb of sequence data and 100 million or so unique TCR beta sequences from roughly 190 million T cells were reported. An early release covering about 600 HLA-typed donors comprised approximately 290 gigabases of sequencing data and approximately 80 million unique TCR sequences. Of the roughly 410 genotyped donors, 70% to 90% were placed in the genetic ancestry cluster associated with self-reported Caucasian donors. The study aimed to test whether cataloging public T cell receptors could reveal signatures of past pathogen exposure. The study profiled the T cell repertoires of about 720 subjects by immunosequencing and related them to cytomegalovirus serostatus. Besides the first cohort of approximately 670 subjects, a separate validation cohort made up of around 120 different subjects was used. To predict cytomegalovirus infection status, the study brought together high-throughput TCR immunosequencing, statistical association of individual TCRs with disease status, and machine learning. In a later analysis, previously published TCR beta repertoires from more than 500 donors were re-analyzed and high-resolution HLA genotyping was added so that TCR occurrence patterns could be studied. In the later analysis, no new phenotypic data were used to find candidate immune exposures; instead, reliance was placed on TCR beta sequences and their occurrence across donors. To decide whether each TCR beta V gene segment behaved as functional or pseudogenic, an earlier analysis of some 580 of the donors relied on high-throughput TCR beta sequencing. Alongside the repertoire data, information on donor age, sex, ethnicity and CMV serostatus was compiled. A later genetic analysis took genome-wide SNP genotypes for about 55% of the roughly 670 donors and used that subset as a discovery cohort. All discovery cohort repertoires had been generated using a single sequencing platform. HLA typing covered class I and class II loci at four-digit resolution. The number of donors typed differed by locus, with about 629-630 for A, B, C, DRB1 and DQB1, around 500 for DQA1, some 570 for DPA1, and approximately 470 for DPB1. Because of strong linkage in the cohort, five DR-DQ haplotypes were treated as single units for association and clustering. Among 300 to 450 genotyped donors of the cohort, an average of about 240,000 unique TCR beta nucleotide sequences were sequenced per donor, around a sixth of them non-productive.

Summary of the overall study and its limitations: A later genetic analysis reported fewer N-insertions in productive TCRs among donors in an Asian-associated ancestry cluster than the 666-donor mean. Correlated functional status among segregating V segments might be attributable to linkage disequilibrium, but an unknown experimental factor could not be ruled out. In a later analysis, HLA-associated TCR beta chains were found to be more clonally expanded and to have lower generation probabilities than equally common non-associated chains. The only immune exposure information available for the cohort was CMV serostatus. Strong co-occurrence of HLA alleles, especially DR and DQ, made assigning TCR associations to individual alleles difficult. In vitro tests confirmed that a few of the cytomegalovirus-associated TCR beta chains recognize cytomegalovirus antigens. A cluster of highly shared sequence variants was judged likely to be a technical artifact of the sequencing pipeline. According to the authors, the approach could potentially be generalized to other disease states and immunological phenotypes. The study listed 150 to 200 TCR beta chains as associated with cytomegalovirus. Several of the top co-occurrence clusters appeared to be linked to parvovirus B19, influenza, CMV and Epstein-Barr virus, according to a later analysis. A further reported finding was that TCR beta sequences accurately predicted the HLA-A and HLA-B alleles for most subjects in the first cohort. In a later analysis, most CMV-associated TCR beta chains were found to appear HLA-restricted, with HLA associations seemingly driven largely by CMV exposure. Because counts were too low, about 18 rarely observed V segments, including chromosome 9 orphons, were excluded from the earlier analysis of 587 of the donors. A later analysis found that TCR association rates varied across HLA loci, with DRB1 alleles showing the most associated TCRs and HLA-C alleles the fewest. The cohort was sequenced for TCR beta chains only, and without alpha or paired-chain data the features that could be detected were limited. At a false discovery rate of 0.05, a later analysis linked under 20,000 TCR beta sequences to specific HLA alleles. A later genetic analysis associated a missense DCLRE1C variant with V-gene and J-gene trimming of TCR beta chains, and an independent cohort replicated the association. Roughly uniform sequencing depth across donors was assumed in presence/absence analyses, although this assumption may not hold. In an earlier analysis of some 640 of the donors, most TCR beta V segments were observed in productive rearrangements about 90% or about 30% of the time, broadly matching IMGT annotations. The 87-base-pair reads could not distinguish some IMGT-functional V segments, including TRBV6-2 and TRBV6-3, so those segments were excluded. Because some donors lacked HLA typing at each locus, the association tests relied only on the typed subset. Most TCR sequences were seen in very few donors, while some public TCRs were found in many individuals. The classifier was reported to diagnose cytomegalovirus status with high specificity and sensitivity in both the original cohort and the validation cohort.

The cohort consisted of 666 healthy bone marrow donors. Cohort members were all nominally healthy when sampled, although unrecorded immune exposures were likely present. The donor tested CMV seronegative, placing the donor among the roughly 340 seronegative members of the cohort. Every donor gave a peripheral blood sample, and the peripheral blood mononuclear cells from that sample were used for TCR beta sequencing. The Qiagen DNeasy Blood Extraction Kit was used to extract genomic DNA from the blood cell samples. To prepare the library, the immunoSEQ multiplex PCR assay was applied. A mixture of 60 forward primers for TCR Vbeta segments and 13 reverse primers for TCR Jbeta segments was used in the multiplex PCR. The CDR3 region of rearranged TCR beta genes was amplified from genomic DNA with a multiplex PCR assay. Amplified TCR beta libraries were sequenced as 87-base-pair reads on the Illumina HiSeq System. The paper's data handling went like this. In a later analysis, 70 million to 95 million unique TCR beta chains were counted across the 500 to 850 repertoires, and about 9.9 million of these chains were shared by at least two donors. Raw reads were error-corrected and collapsed into unique sequences with a nearest-neighbor algorithm that merged closely related sequences to remove PCR and sequencing errors. Alignment of CDR3 sequences to IMGT reference sequences was used to assign V, D and J gene segments. Each retained sequence needed at least a six-nucleotide match to both a V gene segment and a J gene segment. A rearrangement counted as productive if the CDR3 had no stop codons and remained in frame with V and J, and every other rearrangement counted as non-productive. Following IMGT convention, CDR3 was defined as the stretch from the second conserved V-encoded cysteine up to the conserved J-encoded phenylalanine. In an earlier analysis of some 550 of the donors, sequences lacking an unambiguous match to a single V gene segment were excluded. In an earlier analysis of several hundred of the donors, V segments were called functional above 56.7% productive rearrangements and were called segregating when the between-donor standard deviation exceeded 5%. A statistical classification framework was built to diagnose cytomegalovirus status from the catalog of TCR beta chain sequences. In a later analysis, TCR nucleotide sequences were compared against IMGT/GENE-DB human TR gene sequences so that V and J genes could be assigned. The TCRdist pipeline was used in a later analysis to assign CDR3 sequences and most-parsimonious VDJ recombination scenarios. In a later analysis, each TCR beta chain was defined by its CDR3 amino acid sequence together with its V-gene family, and reads lacking a unique V-gene family were excluded. In a later analysis, around 600 highly shared, low-generation-probability nucleotide sequences were removed to address suspected cross-contamination and a sequencing artifact. A later analysis calculated a clonal expansion index for each public chain from normalized within-repertoire ranks of inferred template counts. Generation probabilities in a later analysis came from a VDJ recombination model fitted to out-of-frame rearrangements, and those results were checked against IGoR. Hypergeometric tests were used in a later analysis to score TCR-TCR, TCR-HLA and TCR-CMV co-occurrence, with a repertoire-size bias correction applied to the TCR pairs. In a later analysis, false discovery rates were estimated by permuting HLA or CMV assignments 20 times. In a later analysis, co-occurring TCRs were grouped using DBSCAN, with TCRdist sequence similarity added in when clustering inside HLA-allele-positive subsets. Co-occurrence clustering excluded repertoires with fewer than 30,000 or more than 120,000 public chains, plus five with anomalous nucleotide sharing. What TCRdb holds here is the immuneACCESS table cut down to in-frame rearrangements. Part of the clones is not present; checked against another copy, under half of the missing clones reflect an unresolved V gene, and the others are unexplained. D and trimming were read from the DNA, whereas the V and J calls and clone size are those reported in that table. The sample includes about 180,000 clones, with 65% to 85% observed a single time. 2% to 2.5% of the sample is held by the ten biggest clonotypes.

CDR1 SGHDT and CDR2 YYEEEE were looked up in the germline V gene. The CDR3, cysteine through phenylalanine, is 15 amino acids long. Just CDR3 DNA is preserved here, 45 bases in frame from base 1. V loses 4 bases at its end and J loses 10 bases; junction bases beyond the gene matches: 8. On this clone: Its antigen remains undetermined. No qualities accompany the bases; no much larger clone lies one base away.

Sequencing input: PBMCs. The chain links TRBV5-6 with TRBJ1-6, with 10 bases in between that match TRBD1. This clonotype was obtained from a man aged 55-75 years in good health and CMV-seronegative. The base sequence is TGTGCCAGCAGCCCAAGACAGGGGGCGAGATCACCCCTCCACTTT. This sequence encodes CASSPRQGARSPLHF.